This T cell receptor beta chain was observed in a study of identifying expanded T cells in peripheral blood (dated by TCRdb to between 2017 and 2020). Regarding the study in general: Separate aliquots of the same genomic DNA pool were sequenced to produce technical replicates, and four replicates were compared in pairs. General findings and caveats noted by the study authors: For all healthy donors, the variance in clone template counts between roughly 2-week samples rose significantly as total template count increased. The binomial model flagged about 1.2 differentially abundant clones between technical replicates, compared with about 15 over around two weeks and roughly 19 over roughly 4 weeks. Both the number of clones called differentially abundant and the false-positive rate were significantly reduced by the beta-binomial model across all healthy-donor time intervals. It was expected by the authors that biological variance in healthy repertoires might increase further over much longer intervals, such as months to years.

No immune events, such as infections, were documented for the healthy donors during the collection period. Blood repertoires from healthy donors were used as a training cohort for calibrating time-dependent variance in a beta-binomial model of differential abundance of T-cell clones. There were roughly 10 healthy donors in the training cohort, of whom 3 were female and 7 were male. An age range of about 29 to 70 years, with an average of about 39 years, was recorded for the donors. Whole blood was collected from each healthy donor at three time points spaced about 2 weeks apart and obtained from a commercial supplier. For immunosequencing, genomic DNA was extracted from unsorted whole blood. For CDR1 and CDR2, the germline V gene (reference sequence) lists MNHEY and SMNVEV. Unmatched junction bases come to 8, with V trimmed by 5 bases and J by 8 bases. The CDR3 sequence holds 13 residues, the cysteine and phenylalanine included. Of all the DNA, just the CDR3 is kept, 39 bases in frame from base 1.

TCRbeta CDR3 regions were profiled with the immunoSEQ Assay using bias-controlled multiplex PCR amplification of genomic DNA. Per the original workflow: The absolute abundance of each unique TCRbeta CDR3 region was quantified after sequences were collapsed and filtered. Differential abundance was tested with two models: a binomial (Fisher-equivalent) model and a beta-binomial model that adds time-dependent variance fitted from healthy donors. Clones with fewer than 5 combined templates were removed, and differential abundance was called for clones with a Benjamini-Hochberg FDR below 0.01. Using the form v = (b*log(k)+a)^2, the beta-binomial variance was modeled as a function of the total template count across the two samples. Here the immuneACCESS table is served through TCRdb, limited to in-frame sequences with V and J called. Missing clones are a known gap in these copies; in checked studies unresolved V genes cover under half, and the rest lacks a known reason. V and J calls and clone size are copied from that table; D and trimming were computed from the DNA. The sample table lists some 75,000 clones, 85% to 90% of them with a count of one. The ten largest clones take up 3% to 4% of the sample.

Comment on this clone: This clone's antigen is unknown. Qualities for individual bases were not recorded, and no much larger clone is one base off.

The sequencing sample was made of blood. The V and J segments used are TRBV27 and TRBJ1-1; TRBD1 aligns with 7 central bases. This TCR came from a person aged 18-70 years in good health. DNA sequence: TGTGCCAGCAGTGCCATTGGGACAGTCGAAGCTTTCTTT. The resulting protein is CASSAIGTVEAFF.